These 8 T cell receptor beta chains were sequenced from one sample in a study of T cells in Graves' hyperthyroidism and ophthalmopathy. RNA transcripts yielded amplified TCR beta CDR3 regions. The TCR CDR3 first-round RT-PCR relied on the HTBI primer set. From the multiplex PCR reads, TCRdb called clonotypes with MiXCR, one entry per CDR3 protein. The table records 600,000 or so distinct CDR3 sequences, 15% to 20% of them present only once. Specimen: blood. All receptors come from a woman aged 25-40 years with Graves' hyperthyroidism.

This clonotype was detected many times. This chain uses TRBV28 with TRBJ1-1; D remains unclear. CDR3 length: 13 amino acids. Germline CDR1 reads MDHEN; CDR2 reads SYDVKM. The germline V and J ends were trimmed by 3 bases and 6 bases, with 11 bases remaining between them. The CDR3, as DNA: TGTGCCAGCAGTTTTCATCGGGATTCTGAAGCTTTCTTT. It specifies CASSFHRDSEAFF. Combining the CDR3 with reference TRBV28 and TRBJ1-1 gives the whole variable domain DVKVTQSSRYLVKRTGEKVFLECVQDMDHENMFWYRQDPGLGLRLIYFSYDVKMKEKGDIPEGYSVSREKKERFSLILESASTNQTSMYLCASSFHRDSEAFFGQGTRLTVV.

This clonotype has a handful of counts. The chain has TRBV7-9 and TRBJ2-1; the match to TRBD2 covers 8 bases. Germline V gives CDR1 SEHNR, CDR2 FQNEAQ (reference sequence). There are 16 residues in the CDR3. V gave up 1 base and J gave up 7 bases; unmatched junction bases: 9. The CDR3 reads CASSLVIREGLNEQFF. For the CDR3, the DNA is TGTGCCAGCAGCTTAGTGATACGGGAGGGCTTGAATGAGCAGTTCTTC.

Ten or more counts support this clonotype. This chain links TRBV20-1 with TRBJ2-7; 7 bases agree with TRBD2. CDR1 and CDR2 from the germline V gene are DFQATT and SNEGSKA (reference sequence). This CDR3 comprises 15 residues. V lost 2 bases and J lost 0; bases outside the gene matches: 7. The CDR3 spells CSARSSGSTSYEQYF. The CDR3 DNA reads TGCAGTGCTAGAAGTAGCGGGTCTACCTCCTACGAGCAGTACTTC.

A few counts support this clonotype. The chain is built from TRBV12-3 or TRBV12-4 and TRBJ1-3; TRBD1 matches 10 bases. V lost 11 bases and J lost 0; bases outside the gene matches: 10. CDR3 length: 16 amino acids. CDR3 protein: CASRKDRGSSGNTIYF. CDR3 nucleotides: TGTGCCTCTAGGAAGGACAGGGGGAGCTCTGGAAACACCATATATTTT.

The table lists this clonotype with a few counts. CDR3 region: CASSRGALSSYNEQFF. DNA of the CDR3: TGTGCCAGCAGCCGAGGAGCATTAAGCTCCTACAATGAGCAGTTCTTC. The chain combines TRBV7-3 with TRBJ2-1; D gene ambiguous. Germline V lookup: CDR1 SGHTA, CDR2 FQGTGA. The CDR3 spans 16 residues. The ends were cut back, 5 bases at V and 0 bases at J, with 14 bases in the middle.

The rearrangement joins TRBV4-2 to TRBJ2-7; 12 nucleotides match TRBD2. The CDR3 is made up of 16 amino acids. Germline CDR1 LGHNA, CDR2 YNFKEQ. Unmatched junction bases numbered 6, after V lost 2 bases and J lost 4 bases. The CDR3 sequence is CASSQHTGLAGYEQYF. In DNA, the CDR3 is TGTGCCAGCAGCCAACATACGGGACTAGCGGGTTACGAGCAGTACTTC.

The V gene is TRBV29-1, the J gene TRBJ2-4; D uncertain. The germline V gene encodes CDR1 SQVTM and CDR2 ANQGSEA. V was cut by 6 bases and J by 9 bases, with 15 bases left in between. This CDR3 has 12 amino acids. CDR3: CSVDPGVGIQYF. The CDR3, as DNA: TGCAGCGTGGACCCTGGGGTGGGCATTCAGTACTTC.

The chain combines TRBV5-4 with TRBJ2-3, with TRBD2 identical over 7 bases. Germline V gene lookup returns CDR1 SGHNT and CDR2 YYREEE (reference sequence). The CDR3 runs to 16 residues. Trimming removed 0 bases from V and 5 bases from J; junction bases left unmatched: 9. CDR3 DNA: TGTGCCAGCAGCTTGGAGGGGACCAGGGAGGGAGATACGCAGTATTTT. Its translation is CASSLEGTREGDTQYF.